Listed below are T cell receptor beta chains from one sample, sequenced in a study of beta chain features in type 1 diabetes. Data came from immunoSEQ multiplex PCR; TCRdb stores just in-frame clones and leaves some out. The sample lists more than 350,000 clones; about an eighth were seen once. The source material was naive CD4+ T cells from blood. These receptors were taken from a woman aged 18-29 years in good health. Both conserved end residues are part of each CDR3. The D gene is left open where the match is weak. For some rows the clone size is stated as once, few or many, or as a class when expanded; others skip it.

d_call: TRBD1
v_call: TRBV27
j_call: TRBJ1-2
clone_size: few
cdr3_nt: TGTGCCAGCAGACCGGGACAGGCCATAATCTATGGCTACACCTTC
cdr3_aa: CASRPGQAIIYGYTF

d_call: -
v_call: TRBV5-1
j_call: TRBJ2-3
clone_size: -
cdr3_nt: TGCGCCAGCAGAGGGCCGGGAACAGATACGCAGTATTTT
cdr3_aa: CASRGPGTDTQYF

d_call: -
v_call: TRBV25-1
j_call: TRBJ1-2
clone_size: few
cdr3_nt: TGTGCCAGCCTCCCGGAGGGGATGTCTAACTATGGCTACACCTTC
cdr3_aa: CASLPEGMSNYGYTF

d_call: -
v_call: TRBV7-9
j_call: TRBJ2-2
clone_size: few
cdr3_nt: TGTGCCAGCAGCTTATCGGACACTGTGGACACCGGGGAGCTGTTTTTT
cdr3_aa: CASSLSDTVDTGELFF

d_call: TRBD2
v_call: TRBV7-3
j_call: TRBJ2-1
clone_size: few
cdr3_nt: TGTGCCAGCAGCCCCCTCGGGCTCATAGCGGGAGTAGGGGAGCAGTTCTTC
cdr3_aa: CASSPLGLIAGVGEQFF

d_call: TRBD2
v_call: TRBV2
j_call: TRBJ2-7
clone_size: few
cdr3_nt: TGTGCCAGCAGTCGCACAGCTACCGCGGGGGTACGCGAGCAGTACTTC
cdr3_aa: CASSRTATAGVREQYF

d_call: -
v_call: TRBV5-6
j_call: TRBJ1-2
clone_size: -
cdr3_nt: TGTGCCAGCACTGCCACGCGCTATGGCTACACCTTC
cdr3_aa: CASTATRYGYTF

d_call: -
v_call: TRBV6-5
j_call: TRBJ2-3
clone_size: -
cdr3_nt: TGTGCCAGCTGTTCTAGGGGAAGACCCACAGATACGCAGTATTTT
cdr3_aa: CASCSRGRPTDTQYF

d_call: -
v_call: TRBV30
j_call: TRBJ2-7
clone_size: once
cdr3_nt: TGTGCCTGGAGGGCTGGACTGGGGAGCTCCTACGAGCAGTACTTC
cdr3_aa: CAWRAGLGSSYEQYF

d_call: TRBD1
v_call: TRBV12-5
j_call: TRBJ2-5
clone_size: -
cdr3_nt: TGTGCTAGTGGTGCACCGACAGGGCAAGAGACCCAGTACTTC
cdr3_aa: CASGAPTGQETQYF

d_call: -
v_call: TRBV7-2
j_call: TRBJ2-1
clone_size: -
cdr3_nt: TGTGCCAGCAGCTTACCTTGGAACAATGAGCAGTTCTTC
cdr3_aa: CASSLPWNNEQFF

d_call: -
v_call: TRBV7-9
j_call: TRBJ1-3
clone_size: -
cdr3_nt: TGTGCCAGCAGCTTACCGGGGGACACCATATATTTT
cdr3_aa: CASSLPGDTIYF

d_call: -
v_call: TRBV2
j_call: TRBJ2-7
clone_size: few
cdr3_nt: TGTGCCAGCAACAGGCAGGGGATCTACGAGCAGTACTTC
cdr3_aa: CASNRQGIYEQYF

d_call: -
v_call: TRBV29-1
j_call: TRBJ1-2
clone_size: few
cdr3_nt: TGCAGCACCGTTTTGGGCGATGGCTACACCTTC
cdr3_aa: CSTVLGDGYTF

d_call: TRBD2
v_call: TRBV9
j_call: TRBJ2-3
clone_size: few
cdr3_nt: TGTGCCAGCAGCGTGGGACTAGCGGGAGGGCCCCAAGATACGCAGTATTTT
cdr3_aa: CASSVGLAGGPQDTQYF

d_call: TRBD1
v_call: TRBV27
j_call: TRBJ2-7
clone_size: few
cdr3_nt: TGTGCCAGCAGTTCCCCCCCCGACAGGGGTATAGGCTACGAGCAGTACTTC
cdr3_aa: CASSSPPDRGIGYEQYF

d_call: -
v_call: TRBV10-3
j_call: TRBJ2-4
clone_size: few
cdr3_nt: TGTGCCATCAGTGAGTCAGGCCAGGGACTAAACATTCAGTACTTC
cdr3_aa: CAISESGQGLNIQYF

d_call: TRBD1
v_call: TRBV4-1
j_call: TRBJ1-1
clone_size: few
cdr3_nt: TGCGCCAGCAGCCAAGAAATAGCAGGGGGCCGGACTGAAGCTTTCTTT
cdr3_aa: CASSQEIAGGRTEAFF

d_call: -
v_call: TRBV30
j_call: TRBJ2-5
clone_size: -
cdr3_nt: TGTGCCCGGGGACGGCTCCAAGAGACCCAGTACTTC
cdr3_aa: CARGRLQETQYF